The 7 T cell receptor beta chains listed next were all sequenced from one sample in a study of T cell repertoires in cytomegalovirus infection. TCRdb recomputed calls from the reads with MiXCR, one row per CDR3 protein. The sample contains hundreds of thousands of distinct CDR3 sequences, 15% to 20% of which appear only once. Sequencing was done on a sample of PBMCs. The receptors were sampled from a human donor in good health (CMV status not recorded). Some clones in this sample may be carry-over from other donors' samples.

This clonotype was observed many times. The rearrangement joins TRBV5-5 to TRBJ2-7; maybe TRBD1 (6 bases). The CDR3 length is 15 residues. The germline V gene has CDR1 SGHKS and CDR2 YYEKEE (reference sequence). V shed 3 bases and J shed 6 bases, with 19 bases lying between them. CDR3 in DNA: TGTGCCAGCAGCTCCGAAGTCCGGACAGAAGGCGAGCAGTACTTC. It specifies CASSSEVRTEGEQYF.

This clonotype showed up many times. The CDR3 is CSARGTGMTVLSYNEQFF. CDR3 nucleotide sequence: TGCAGTGCTAGGGGGACAGGGATGACTGTCCTCTCCTACAATGAGCAGTTCTTC. V usage is TRBV20-1 and J usage is TRBJ2-1, with 9 bases identical to TRBD1. V was pared by 3 bases and J by 0 bases, with 12 bases of the junction left unmatched. Germline values: CDR1 DFQATT, CDR2 SNEGSKA (reference sequence). The CDR3 runs 18 residues.

CDR3 in DNA: TGCAGCGTTGATGCGGATACGCAGTATTTT. It encodes CSVDADTQYF. The chain employs TRBV29-1 and TRBJ2-3, with D unresolved. V lost 3 bases and J lost 6, with 4 bases in between. Looked up from germline, CDR1 is SQVTM and CDR2 is ANQGSEA. The CDR3 length is 10 residues.

In its sample, this clonotype was seen many times. The chain uses TRBV15 and TRBJ1-4; possibly TRBD1 for D (6 bases). CDR3 length: 17 residues. CDR1 and CDR2 (germline): LNHNV, YYDKDF (reference sequence). V shed 0 bases and J shed 5 bases, with 16 bases lying between them. CDR3 residues: CATSRDLGGVGNEKLFF. Here the CDR3 DNA reads TGTGCCACCAGCAGAGATTTGGGGGGCGTCGGGAATGAAAAACTGTTTTTT.

This clonotype was recorded at least ten times. This chain links TRBV6-1 with TRBJ1-6; 7 bases align to TRBD1. Germline V gene lookup returns CDR1 MNHNS and CDR2 SASEGT. CDR3 length equals 16 residues. With V trimmed by 2 bases and J by 7 bases, 8 bases remained unmatched. The CDR3 spells CASSEWGGQRNSPLHF. In nucleotides, the CDR3 is TGTGCCAGCAGTGAATGGGGGGGACAGCGAAATTCACCCCTCCACTTT.

In its sample, this clonotype was seen many times. This chain connects TRBV7-2 to TRBJ2-5; 10 bases match TRBD2. This CDR3 is built from 14 residues. Germline CDR1 SGHTA, CDR2 FQGNSA. Trimming removed 3 bases from V and 4 bases from J; junction bases left unmatched: 2. The CDR3 reads CASSFTSGAETQYF. For the CDR3, the DNA is TGTGCCAGCAGCTTCACTAGCGGGGCAGAGACCCAGTACTTC.

The V call is TRBV2, the J call TRBJ1-2; possible D gene TRBD1, 5 bases. The CDR3 is 12 amino acids. The V gene's germline CDR1 is SNHLY and CDR2 FYNNEI. The V and J ends lost 8 bases and 4 bases respectively, with 11 bases between them. CDR3 sequence (DNA): TGTGCCAGCGCGCAGGGAAGCTATGGCTACACCTTC. Translation gives CASAQGSYGYTF.